Shown below are 9 T cell receptor beta chains from a single sample sequenced in a study of shared clonotypes between healthy human individuals. Generated by immunoSEQ multiplex PCR, the TCRdb table keeps only in-frame clones and is missing some. The sample holds approximately 700,000 clones, more than 70% seen once. Specimen: memory CD4+ T cells sorted from blood. Subset noted: CD45RA-negative fraction. These TCRs come from a woman aged 25 to 39 in good health.

The chain has TRBV5-1 and TRBJ2-7; D is unresolved. Germline V gives CDR1 SGHRS, CDR2 YFSETQ. V lost 0 bases to trimming and J lost 2 bases, with 6 bases between them. This CDR3 region has 13 residues. The CDR3 sequence: CASSLGVAYEQYF. The CDR3 coding sequence is TGCGCCAGCAGCTTGGGAGTGGCCTACGAGCAGTACTTC.

Of note for this clone: A junction end diverges from the germline sequence, so it may reflect a read error. The V and J genes are TRBV7-9 and TRBJ2-1; TRBD2 aligns across 9 bases. Germline CDR1 SEHNR, CDR2 FQNEAQ (reference sequence). The CDR3 loop spans 14 amino acids. CDR3 region: CASTLAGAYNEQFF. CDR3 nucleotides: TGTGCCAGCACCTTAGCGGGAGCCTACAATGAGCAGTTCTTC.

The chain couples TRBV11-1 to TRBJ2-2, with D unresolved. The CDR3 totals 15 residues. Trimming removed 2 bases from V and 5 bases from J, with 12 bases in between. The germline CDR1 and CDR2 sequences are SGHAT and FQDESV (reference sequence). This CDR3 reads CASSLSRFGTGELFF. The DNA of the CDR3 is TGTGCCAGCAGCTTATCGAGATTTGGGACCGGGGAGCTGTTTTTT. Variable domain in full (rest from reference TRBV11-1 and TRBJ2-2): EAEVAQSPRYKITEKSQAVAFWCDPISGHATLYWYRQILGQGPELLVQFQDESVVDDSQLPKDRFSAERLKGVDSTLKIQPAELGDSAMYLCASSLSRFGTGELFFGEGSRLTVL.

In nucleotides, the CDR3 is TGTGCCAGCAGTTTTATGCGGAACACTGAAGCTTTCTTT. Protein sequence: CASSFMRNTEAFF. This chain links TRBV27 with TRBJ1-1; D remains unclear. The V end lost 3 bases, the J end lost 1 base, and 6 bases lay between the germline ends. The CDR3 runs 13 residues. Looked up from germline, CDR1 is MNHEY and CDR2 is SMNVEV (reference sequence).

The V and J genes are TRBV4-1 and TRBJ2-3; D unclear. The germline V gene has CDR1 MGHRA and CDR2 YSYEKL. CDR3 length equals 18 residues. Trimming took off 4 bases at V and 0 bases at J, with 20 bases between the two ends. CDR3 coding DNA: TGCGCCAGCAGCCCTACACCCCCCAGTATGCGGAGCACAGATACGCAGTATTTT. It is translated as CASSPTPPSMRSTDTQYF.

This clone was counted between two and nine times. The rearrangement joins TRBV19 to TRBJ1-4, with D possibly TRBD1 on 5 matching bases. V lost 5 bases to trimming and J lost 8 bases, with 12 bases between them. Germline lookup yields CDR1 LNHDA and CDR2 SQIVND (reference sequence). This CDR3 has 13 residues. The CDR3 here is CASSGASREKLFF. The CDR3 DNA follows: TGTGCCAGTAGTGGGGCCTCCAGGGAAAAACTGTTTTTT.

The chain links TRBV2 to TRBJ1-5; 9 bases align to TRBD1. The trim removed 6 bases at V and 5 bases at J, leaving 5 bases unmatched. This CDR3 has 14 residues. Germline-derived CDR1 and CDR2 are SNHLY and FYNNEI. The CDR3 nucleotides are TGTGCCAGCAGGGCCAGGACAGGGGATCAGCCCCAGCATTTT. Its translation is CASRARTGDQPQHF.

The rearrangement joins TRBV5-5 to TRBJ1-1; TRBD1 matches at 9 bases. V was clipped by 4 bases and J by 1 base; unmatched bases: 11. The CDR3 runs to 17 residues. Germline values: CDR1 SGHKS, CDR2 YYEKEE (reference sequence). The CDR3 nucleotides are TGTGCCAGCAGCCCTTCAAGGTCGGACAGGGGGAACACTGAAGCTTTCTTT. As protein: CASSPSRSDRGNTEAFF.

This chain uses TRBV30 with TRBJ1-5; TRBD1 agrees at 8 bases. Germline V gene sequence: CDR1 GTSNPN, CDR2 SVGIG (reference sequence). The CDR3 is 13 residues long. V lost 7 bases to trimming and J lost 4 bases; unmatched junction nucleotides: 6. CDR3 DNA: TGTGCCTACGACAGGGGTAGTAATCAGCCCCAGCATTTT. It specifies CAYDRGSNQPQHF.